This T cell receptor (beta chain) came from a study of cytomegalovirus exposure and HLA in healthy donors. Of note for this clone: What it recognizes is unknown.

Broader study findings: Later analysis placed DRB1 highest and HLA-C lowest in TCR association rates, which differed by HLA locus. Certain sequence variants were highly shared and formed a cluster, and this cluster was likely a sequencing artifact. As confirmed in vitro, a few CMV-associated chains were specific for CMV antigens.

Researchers ran the PCR with 60 Vbeta and 13 Jbeta primers. The data were produced by immunoSEQ multiplex PCR, yet TCRdb's version contains in-frame clones alone and is incomplete. The sample includes about 180,000 clones, around 80% of them seen just once. V was pared by 5 bases and J by 4 bases, with 20 bases between. Germline V CDR1 and CDR2: SGHAT, FQNNGV. CDR3 length equals 17 residues. This receptor was identified in a girl between 5 and 17 years old in good health and CMV-seropositive. Sequenced input: PBMCs. The V and J genes are TRBV11-2 and TRBJ2-2, with no clear D. The CDR3 loop is CASSLMASRVSTGELFF. CDR3 nucleotide sequence: TGTGCCAGCAGCCTGATGGCAAGTCGGGTTAGCACCGGGGAGCTGTTTTTT.